A selection of T cell receptor beta chains follows, all from one sample in a study of a mutant IDH1 vaccine in newly diagnosed glioma. Clones were read by immunoSEQ multiplex PCR, and TCRdb kept only the in-frame ones, dropping some. The sample contains more than 80,000 clones, about 83% of which appear only once. This sample comprised PBMCs, obtained from a glioma patient treated with radiotherapy, temozolomide or both. The receptors stem from a woman aged 45-60 years with glioma. Both conserved end residues are trimmed from each CDR3. Some rows mark clone size as missing; the rest say once, few, many or name a class of expanded clone.

V	size	CDR3
TRBV7-6	once	ASSPKLHRTDTQY
TRBV7-9	.	ASSLWTGGQETQY
TRBV6-5	.	ASSITVNYGYT
TRBV19	.	ATKHTVDYGYT
TRBV6-1	.	ASSEEVRSHEQY
TRBV5-4	.	ASSLAGGGPQH
TRBV7-2	.	ASSLRQEPGNTIY
TRBV11-2	.	ASSLVAGTSSGNTIY
TRBV2	.	ASSEEGGGYEQY
TRBV2	.	AILQGDGQETQY
TRBV12-5	.	ASGTDRGSREKLF
TRBV5-4	.	ASSLAASGRYEQY
TRBV10-3	.	AIERETNYGYT
TRBV18	.	ASSLGQITEAF
TRBV7-9	.	ASSGQAALRNTIY
TRBV30	.	ASPGGSATNEKLF
TRBV10-3	.	AISESVGSLNTEAF
TRBV6-5	few	ASSFEDKLF
TRBV9	.	ASSSGQGPPNEQF
TRBV6-5	.	ASSYGQASEAF
TRBV29-1	few	SGRYGNTEAF
TRBV25-1	.	ATRQGGVETQY
TRBV10-2	.	ASSESSGRGQETQY
TRBV4-3	.	ASSQESTGFTDTQY
TRBV28	.	ASSLSPQH
TRBV7-2	.	ASSTGGAQNTGELF
TRBV7-7	.	ASSLSTGGNTIY
TRBV10-3	.	AISERGGALEAEAF
TRBV6-1	.	ASSGGSGGPQETQY
TRBV27	.	ASSLQTGQRTQQY
TRBV18	.	ASSPPGQLIGRNEKLF
TRBV5-6	once	ASSLGPHFSNQPQH
TRBV10-2	.	ASRGGNEAF
TRBV5-1	.	ASSSPGASEKLF
TRBV6-6	.	ASSYPGRSSYEQY
TRBV2	few	ATVDSSYNSPLH
TRBV6-5	.	ASGRKQETQY
TRBV25-1	.	ASSEYRAGDSYNEQF
TRBV5-4	.	ASSPGGGFTGELF
TRBV6-1	.	ASSEARERGNTIY
TRBV19	.	ASSMGRANYGYT
TRBV11-3	few	ASRGPTNTEAF